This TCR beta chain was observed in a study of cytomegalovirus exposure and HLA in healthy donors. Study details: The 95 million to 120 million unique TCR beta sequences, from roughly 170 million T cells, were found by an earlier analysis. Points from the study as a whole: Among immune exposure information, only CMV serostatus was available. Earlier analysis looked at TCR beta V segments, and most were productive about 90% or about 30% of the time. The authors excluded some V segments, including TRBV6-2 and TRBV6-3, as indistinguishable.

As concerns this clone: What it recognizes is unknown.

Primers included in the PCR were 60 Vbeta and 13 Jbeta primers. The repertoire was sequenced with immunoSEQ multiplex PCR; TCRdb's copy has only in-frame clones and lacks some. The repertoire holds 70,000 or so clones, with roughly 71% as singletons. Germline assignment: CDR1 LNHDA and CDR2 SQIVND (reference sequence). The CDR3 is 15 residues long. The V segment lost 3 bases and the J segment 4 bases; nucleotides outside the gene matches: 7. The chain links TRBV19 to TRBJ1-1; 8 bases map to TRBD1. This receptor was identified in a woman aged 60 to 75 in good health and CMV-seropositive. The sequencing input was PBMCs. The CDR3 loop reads CASSILGQVVTEAFF. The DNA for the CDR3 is TGTGCCAGTAGTATTCTGGGACAGGTTGTCACTGAAGCTTTCTTT.